This TCR beta chain is from a study of cytomegalovirus exposure and HLA in healthy donors. Points from the study as a whole: Many donors shared some public TCRs, even though most TCR sequences were rare.

Germline assignment: CDR1 MNHNS and CDR2 SASEGT. This CDR3 comprises 15 residues. Trimming took 4 bases from V and 0 from J, leaving 10 bases between them. Worth noting for this clone: What it binds is not known.

Using immunoSEQ multiplex PCR, the repertoire was profiled, and TCRdb retains in-frame clones only, with some absent. This sample has about 66,000 clones, with around 97% found just once. The V gene is TRBV6-1, the J gene TRBJ2-1; D not resolved. This receptor was identified in a woman between 18 and 30 years old in good health and CMV-seropositive. Sequencing used PBMCs. CDR3 loop: CASSGSLSSYNEQFF. The CDR3, as DNA: TGTGCCAGCAGTGGAAGTCTAAGCTCCTACAATGAGCAGTTCTTC.